The 16 T cell receptor beta chains given below trace back to one sample, sequenced in a study of HIV-infected children after antiretroviral therapy interruption. The treatment denotes: PENTA 11 planned treatment interruption arm or continuous ART arm. A 3' RACE protocol on RNA, with unique molecular identifiers, produced the TCR library. TCRdb redid the calling of the 3' RACE reads with MiXCR, one entry per CDR3 protein. The repertoire holds about 89,000 distinct CDR3 sequences, with about 6.3% as singletons. The material sequenced was CD45RA+ CD4+ T cells from PBMCs, pooled from several time points, taken from a donor given antiretroviral therapy, either interrupted or continuous. Noted subset: naive CD4+ CD45RA+ CD45RO- T cells. Every receptor here comes from a pool of human donors with HIV.

V and J are TRBV6-1 and TRBJ2-6; D remains ambiguous. In germline, CDR1 is MNHNS, CDR2 SASEGT. V was shortened by 4 bases and J by 0 bases, with 7 bases between the two germline ends. The CDR3 is 15 residues long. The CDR3 region has the DNA TGTGCCAGCAGTGGACGCCTCTCTGGGGCCAACGTCCTGACTTTC. Translating it yields CASSGRLSGANVLTF.

This clonotype was observed at least ten times. The V call is TRBV11-2, the J call TRBJ1-1; D gene unclear. Germline V gene sequence: CDR1 SGHAT, CDR2 FQNNGV. This CDR3 has 14 amino acids. V gave up 2 bases and J gave up 1 base, with 8 bases separating them. CDR3 sequence reads: CASSLLRGNTEAFF. In nucleotides, the CDR3 is TGTGCCAGCAGCTTATTAAGAGGGAACACTGAAGCTTTCTTT. The full variable domain, rest sourced from reference TRBV11-2 and TRBJ1-1, is EAGVAQSPRYKIIEKRQSVAFWCNPISGHATLYWYQQILGQGPKLLIQFQNNGVVDDSQLPKDRFSAERLKGVDSTLKIQPAKLEDSAVYLCASSLLRGNTEAFFGQGTRLTVV.

V is TRBV18 and J is TRBJ1-5, with unresolved D. V lost 2 bases, J lost 1 base, and 6 bases lay in between. Germline assignment: CDR1 KGHSH and CDR2 LQKENI. This CDR3 region has 14 residues. The CDR3 loop reads CASSPFSSNQPQHF. Here the CDR3 DNA reads TGTGCCAGCTCACCATTCTCGAGCAATCAGCCCCAGCATTTT.

This clonotype was recorded at least ten times. The genes are TRBV15 and TRBJ2-5, with D possibly called TRBD1 or TRBD2 (6 bases each). The CDR3 is 14 residues long. Germline V gene data show CDR1 as LNHNV and CDR2 as YYDKDF (reference sequence). V lost 4 bases, J lost 4 bases, and 13 bases lay in between. For the CDR3, the DNA is TGTGCCACCAGCAACGGGGGCGATGGAGAGACCCAGTACTTC. Translated, it gives CATSNGGDGETQYF.

This clonotype was seen repeatedly, ten times or more. This sequence joins TRBV6-1 and TRBJ2-7; perhaps TRBD2 as D (6 bases). The germline V gene has CDR1 MNHNS and CDR2 SASEGT. CDR3 length: 14 residues. V lost 0 bases and J lost 3, with 9 bases in between. The chain's CDR3 is CASSEAGTFYEQYF. Here the CDR3 DNA reads TGTGCCAGCAGTGAAGCTGGGACTTTCTACGAGCAGTACTTC.

This clonotype was seen repeatedly, ten times or more. This rearrangement joins TRBV27 to TRBJ2-2; perhaps D is TRBD1 or TRBD2 (6 bases each). The CDR3 is 16 amino acids. CDR1 is MNHEY, CDR2 SMNVEV, per germline (reference sequence). V was cut by 6 bases and J by 2 bases, with 16 bases left in between. This CDR3 is CASSTMWGANTGELFF. CDR3 bases: TGTGCCAGCAGCACCATGTGGGGGGCCAACACCGGGGAGCTGTTTTTT.

There are a few counts of this clonotype. The chain carries TRBV2 and TRBJ2-1, with 9 bases matching TRBD2. Germline assignment: CDR1 SNHLY and CDR2 FYNNEI. This CDR3 is 15 amino acids long. Trimming at V came to 6 bases and at J to 6 bases, leaving 9 bases not matched to a gene. Here the CDR3 reads CASRRSGGFLNEQFF. DNA for the CDR3: TGTGCCAGCAGAAGGAGCGGGGGGTTCCTCAATGAGCAGTTCTTC.

This clonotype was seen more than once but under ten times. The chain uses TRBV20-1 and TRBJ2-3, with 9 positions matching TRBD2. V lost 1 base to trimming and J lost 3 bases; unmatched junction nucleotides: 5. The germline V gene encodes CDR1 DFQATT and CDR2 SNEGSKA (reference sequence). CDR3 length: 15 residues. The CDR3 here is CSARAGGLATDTQYF. The CDR3 DNA reads as TGCAGTGCTAGAGCAGGAGGACTAGCGACAGATACGCAGTATTTT.

The rearrangement links TRBV10-3 to TRBJ2-2; D unclear. Germline V gene data show CDR1 as ENHRY and CDR2 as SYGVKD. This CDR3 region has 14 residues. Trimming shortened V by 7 bases and J by 4 bases, and 13 bases separated the two germline ends. CDR3 residues: CAINTVGATGELFF. The CDR3 nucleotides are TGTGCCATCAACACGGTGGGTGCCACCGGGGAGCTGTTTTTT.

This clonotype occurred a few times. The rearrangement links TRBV25-1 to TRBJ1-1; TRBD1 agrees at 7 bases. The junction had 7 bases not matched to a gene; V was cut back by 2 bases and J by 1 base. CDR1 and CDR2 from the germline V gene are MGHDK and SYGVNS. CDR3 length: 16 residues. The CDR3 DNA sequence: TGTGCCAGCAGTGAAGGGACCGGGACAGCGAACACTGAAGCTTTCTTT. It is translated as CASSEGTGTANTEAFF.

Ten or more counts support this clonotype. The chain employs TRBV30 and TRBJ2-7, with 8 bases fitting TRBD2. Germline V gene data show CDR1 as GTSNPN and CDR2 as SVGIG (reference sequence). V trimming: 7 bases; J trimming: 5 bases; junction bases outside the gene matches: 10. The CDR3 loop spans 13 amino acids. CDR3: CASLGLAGHEQYF. CDR3 nucleotides: TGTGCCTCCTTAGGGCTAGCGGGCCACGAGCAGTACTTC.

This clonotype was seen repeatedly, ten times or more. The chain links TRBV24-1 to TRBJ1-3; D remains ambiguous. The germline gives CDR1 KGHDR, CDR2 SFDVKD. CDR3 length: 12 amino acids. The V end was cut by 6 bases, the J end by 3 bases, with 5 bases between. The chain's CDR3 is CATSSGGNTIYF. The DNA for the CDR3 is TGTGCCACCAGTTCGGGTGGAAACACCATATATTTT.

The chain carries TRBV19 and TRBJ2-7, with TRBD1 identical over 7 bases. The CDR3 totals 15 residues. The V and J ends lost 5 bases and 2 bases, in that order; junction bases with no gene match: 9. The germline gives CDR1 LNHDA, CDR2 SQIVND (reference sequence). The CDR3, as DNA: TGTGCCAGTAGTGTACAGGGGTCAAACCCCTACGAGCAGTACTTC. It encodes CASSVQGSNPYEQYF. The full variable domain, in which reference TRBV19 and TRBJ2-7 provide the parts outside the CDR3, is DGGITQSPKYLFRKEGQNVTLSCEQNLNHDAMYWYRQDPGQGLRLIYYSQIVNDFQKGDIAEGYSVSREKKESFPLTVTSAQKNPTAFYLCASSVQGSNPYEQYFGPGTRLTVT.

This clonotype was found many times. The V call is TRBV6-4, the J call TRBJ1-1; 9 bases line up with TRBD1. V gave up 6 bases and J gave up 4 bases; unmatched junction bases: 3. The CDR3 contains 13 residues. Germline V gene lookup returns CDR1 MRHNA and CDR2 SNTAGT. The DNA of the CDR3 is TGTGCCAGCAGGGGACAGGGTAGCACTGAAGCTTTCTTT. This codes for CASRGQGSTEAFF.

V usage is TRBV7-9 and J usage is TRBJ2-5, with D perhaps matching TRBD2 (5 bases). The CDR3 contains 16 residues. Germline loops: CDR1 SEHNR, CDR2 FQNEAQ (reference sequence). Deletions cut 3 bases from V and 2 bases from J, with 16 bases between. The CDR3 nucleotides are TGTGCCAGCAGCTTTCCCCCCCGGGGTGAGCAAGAGACCCAGTACTTC. Its translation: CASSFPPRGEQETQYF.

This clonotype was counted ten times or more. The V gene is TRBV29-1, the J gene TRBJ1-1; maybe TRBD1 (5 bases). V was shortened by 4 bases and J by 1 base, with 19 bases between the two germline ends. The CDR3 has 16 residues. The germline CDR1 and CDR2 sequences are SQVTM and ANQGSEA. The CDR3 reads CSVVFGLPGPNTEAFF. Written as DNA, the CDR3 is TGCAGCGTTGTCTTTGGTCTCCCGGGGCCGAACACTGAAGCTTTCTTT.